One TCR beta chain is described in this entry. This sample was taken from a study of shared T cell receptors in the human thymus. Profiling relied on immunoSEQ multiplex PCR, and the TCRdb table lists in-frame clones only, not all of them. The profile covers over 350,000 clones, with just under 95% appearing a single time and roughly 0.02% taken by the ten largest. Germline CDR1 reads SGHTA; CDR2 reads FQGTGA. The CDR3 runs to 14 residues. V lost 0 bases and J 5 bases, leaving 10 bases between the germline ends. The genes are TRBV7-3 and TRBJ2-5; tentatively, D is TRBD1 (6 bases). The source is a human donor. Input material: thymocytes. This chain's CDR3 is CASSLTPQGETQYF. In DNA, the CDR3 is TGTGCCAGCAGCTTAACACCCCAGGGGGAGACCCAGTACTTC.